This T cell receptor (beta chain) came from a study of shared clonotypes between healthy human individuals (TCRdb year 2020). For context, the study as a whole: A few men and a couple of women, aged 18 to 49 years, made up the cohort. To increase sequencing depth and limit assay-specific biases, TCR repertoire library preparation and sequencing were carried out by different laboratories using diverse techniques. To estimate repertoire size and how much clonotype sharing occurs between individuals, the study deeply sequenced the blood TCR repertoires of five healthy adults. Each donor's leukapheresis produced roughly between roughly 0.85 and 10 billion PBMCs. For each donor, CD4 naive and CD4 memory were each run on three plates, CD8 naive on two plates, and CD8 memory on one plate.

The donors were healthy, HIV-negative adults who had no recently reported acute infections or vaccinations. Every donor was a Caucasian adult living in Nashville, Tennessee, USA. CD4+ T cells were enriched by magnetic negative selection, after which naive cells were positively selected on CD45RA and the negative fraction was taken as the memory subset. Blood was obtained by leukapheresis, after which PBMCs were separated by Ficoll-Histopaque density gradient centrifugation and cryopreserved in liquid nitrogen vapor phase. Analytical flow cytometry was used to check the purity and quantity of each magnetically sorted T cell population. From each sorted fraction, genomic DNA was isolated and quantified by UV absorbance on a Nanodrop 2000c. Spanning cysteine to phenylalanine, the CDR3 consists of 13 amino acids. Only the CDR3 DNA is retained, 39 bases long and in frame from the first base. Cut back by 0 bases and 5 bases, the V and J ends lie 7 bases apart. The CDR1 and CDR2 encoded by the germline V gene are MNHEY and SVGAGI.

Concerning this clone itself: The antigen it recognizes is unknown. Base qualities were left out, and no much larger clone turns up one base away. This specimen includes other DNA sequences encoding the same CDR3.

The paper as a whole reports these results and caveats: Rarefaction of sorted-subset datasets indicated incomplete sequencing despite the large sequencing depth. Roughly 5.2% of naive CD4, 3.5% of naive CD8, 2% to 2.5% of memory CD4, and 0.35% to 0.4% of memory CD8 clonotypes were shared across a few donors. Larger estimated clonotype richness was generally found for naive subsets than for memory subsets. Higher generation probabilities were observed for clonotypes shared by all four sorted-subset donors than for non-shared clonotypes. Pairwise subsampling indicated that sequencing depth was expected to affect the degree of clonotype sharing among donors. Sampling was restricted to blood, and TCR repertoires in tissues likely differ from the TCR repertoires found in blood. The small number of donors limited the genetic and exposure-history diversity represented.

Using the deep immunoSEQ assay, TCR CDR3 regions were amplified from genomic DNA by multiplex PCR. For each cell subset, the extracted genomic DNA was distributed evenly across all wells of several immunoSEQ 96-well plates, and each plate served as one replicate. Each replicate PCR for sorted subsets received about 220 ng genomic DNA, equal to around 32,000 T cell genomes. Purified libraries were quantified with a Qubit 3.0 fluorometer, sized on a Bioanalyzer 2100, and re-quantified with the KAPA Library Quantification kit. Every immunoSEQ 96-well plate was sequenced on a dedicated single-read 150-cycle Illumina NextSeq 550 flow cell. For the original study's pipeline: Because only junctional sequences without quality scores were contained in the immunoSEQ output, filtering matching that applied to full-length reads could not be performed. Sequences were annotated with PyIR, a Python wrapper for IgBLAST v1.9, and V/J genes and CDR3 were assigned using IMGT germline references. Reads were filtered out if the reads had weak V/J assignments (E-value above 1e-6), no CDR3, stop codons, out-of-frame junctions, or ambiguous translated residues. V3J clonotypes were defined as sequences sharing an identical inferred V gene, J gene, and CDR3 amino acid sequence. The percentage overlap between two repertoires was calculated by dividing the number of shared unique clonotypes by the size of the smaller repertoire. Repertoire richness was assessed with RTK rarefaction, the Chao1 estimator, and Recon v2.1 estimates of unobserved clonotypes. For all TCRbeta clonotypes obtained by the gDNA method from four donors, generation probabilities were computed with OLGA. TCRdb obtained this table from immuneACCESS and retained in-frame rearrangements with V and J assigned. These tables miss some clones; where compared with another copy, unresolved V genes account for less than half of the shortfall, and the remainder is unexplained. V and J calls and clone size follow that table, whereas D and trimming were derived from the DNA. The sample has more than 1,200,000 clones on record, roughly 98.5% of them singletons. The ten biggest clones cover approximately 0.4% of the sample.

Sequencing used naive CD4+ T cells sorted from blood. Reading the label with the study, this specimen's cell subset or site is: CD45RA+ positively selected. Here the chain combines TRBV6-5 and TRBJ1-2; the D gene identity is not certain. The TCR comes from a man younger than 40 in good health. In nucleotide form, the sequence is TGTGCCAGCAGTTACTCCCTTTTATATGGCTACACCTTC. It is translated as CASSYSLLYGYTF.